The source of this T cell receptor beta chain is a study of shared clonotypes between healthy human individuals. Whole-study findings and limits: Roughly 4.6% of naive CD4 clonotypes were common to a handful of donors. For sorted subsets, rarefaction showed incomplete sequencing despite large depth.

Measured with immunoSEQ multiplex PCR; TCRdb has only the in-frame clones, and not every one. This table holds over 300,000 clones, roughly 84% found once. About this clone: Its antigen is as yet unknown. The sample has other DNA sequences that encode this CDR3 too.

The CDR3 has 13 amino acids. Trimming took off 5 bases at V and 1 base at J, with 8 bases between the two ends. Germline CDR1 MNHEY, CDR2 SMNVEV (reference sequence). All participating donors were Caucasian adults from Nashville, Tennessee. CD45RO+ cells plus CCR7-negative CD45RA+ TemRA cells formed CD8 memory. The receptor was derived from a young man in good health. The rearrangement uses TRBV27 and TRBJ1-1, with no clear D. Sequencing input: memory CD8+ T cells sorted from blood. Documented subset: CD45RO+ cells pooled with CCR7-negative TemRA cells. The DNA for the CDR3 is TGTGCCAGCAGTGTAGGCGGGAACACTGAAGCTTTCTTT. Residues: CASSVGGNTEAFF.